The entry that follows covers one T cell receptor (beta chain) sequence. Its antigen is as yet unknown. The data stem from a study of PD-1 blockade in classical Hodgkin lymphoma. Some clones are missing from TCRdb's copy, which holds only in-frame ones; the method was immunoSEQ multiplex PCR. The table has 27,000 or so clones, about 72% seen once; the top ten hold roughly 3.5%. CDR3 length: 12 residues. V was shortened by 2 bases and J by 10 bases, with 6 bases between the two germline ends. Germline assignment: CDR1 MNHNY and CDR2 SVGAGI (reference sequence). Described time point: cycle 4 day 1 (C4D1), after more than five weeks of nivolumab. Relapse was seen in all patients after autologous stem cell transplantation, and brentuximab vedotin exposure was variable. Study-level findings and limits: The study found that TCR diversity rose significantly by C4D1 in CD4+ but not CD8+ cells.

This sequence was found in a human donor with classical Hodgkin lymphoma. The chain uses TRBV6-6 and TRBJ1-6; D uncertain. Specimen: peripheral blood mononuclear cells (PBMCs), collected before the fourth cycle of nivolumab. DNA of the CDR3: TGTGCCAGCAGTTACACCGGCTCACCCCTCCACTTT. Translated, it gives CASSYTGSPLHF.